This T cell receptor (beta chain) was obtained from a study of cytomegalovirus exposure and HLA in healthy donors. As for the study in general: Of roughly 400 genotyped donors, 81% clustered with self-reported Caucasian donors.

About this clone itself: As yet, its antigen is unknown. One end of the junction varies from germline; a read error may be responsible.

Germline lookup yields CDR1 SEHNR and CDR2 FQNEAQ (reference sequence). The CDR3 runs 19 residues. Use of 60 Vbeta and 13 Jbeta primers characterized the PCR. The table came from immunoSEQ multiplex PCR; TCRdb's copy has only in-frame clones and leaves some out. The profile shows about 230,000 clones, around 78% of them singletons. Study-level findings and limits: Some highly shared sequence variants likely arose as a pipeline artifact.

This chain connects TRBV7-9 to TRBJ2-7; maybe TRBD2 (5 bases). Sequencing was done on a sample of PBMCs. The sequence was obtained from a boy under 18 in good health and CMV-seronegative. The CDR3 loop is CSSSLDFRPEDGELWEQYF. The CDR3 DNA follows: TGTTCCAGCAGCTTAGATTTTCGGCCGGAGGACGGGGAACTTTGGGAGCAGTACTTC. Looking up the rest from reference TRBV7-9 and TRBJ2-7 gives the full variable domain: DTGVSQNPRHKITKRGQNVTFRCDPISEHNRLYWYRQTLGQGPEFLTYFQNEAQLEKSRLLSDRFSAERPKGSFSTLEIQRTEQGDSAMYLCSSSLDFRPEDGELWEQYFGPGTRLTVT.